Detailed here is one TCR beta chain. This clonotype was counted at least ten times. Its antigen target is currently unknown. Qualities for individual bases were not recorded, and no much larger clone is one base off. The source of the sample is a study of CD8 T cells in ankylosing spondylitis (dated by TCRdb to the late 2010s). Context from the whole study: The study profiled T cell receptor beta repertoires in healthy donors and ankylosing spondylitis patients to find disease-linked TCR variants. Peripheral blood was sampled, and synovial fluid was additionally collected from ankylosing spondylitis patients. The full study cohort was made up of 25 to 30 ankylosing spondylitis patients and 108 healthy donors.

What the study reported, not specific to this receptor: According to the report, matched synovial fluid samples from ankylosing spondylitis patients were significantly enriched for the disease-linked clones. Some of the motif variants had been reported before in the synovial fluid and blood of reactive arthritis patients, a finding that suggests common disease-initiation mechanisms. The disease-linked clones showed a CD8+ phenotype and occurred at relatively low frequencies in peripheral blood. A TCR beta motif made up of several highly homologous amino acid variants appeared to be characteristic of blood from ankylosing spondylitis patients.

CDR1 and CDR2, per the germline V gene, are SQVTM and ANQGSEA. Trimming accounts for 5 bases at V and 2 bases at J, while the number of junction bases matched to no gene is 16. The CDR3 goes from the cysteine to the phenylalanine over 17 residues. Only the CDR3 DNA stays, 51 bases, in frame from base 1. The sample was run on an Illumina HiSeq 2500. Quantitative 5'-RACE with molecular barcodes was used to prepare TCR beta libraries. Concerning the study's data processing: A new computational method based on a probabilistic model of VDJ rearrangement was used to identify disease-linked TCR variants. TCRdb applied fastp at Q25 and MiXCR to the public reads, then kept only in-frame beta chains. Under each unique CDR3 protein, matching rows form one entry showing the most common genes and DNA. The V and J calls and clone size are TCRdb's, not the authors'. This sample has 700,000 to 1,000,000 distinct CDR3 sequences in its table, and about 10% of those were observed once. Together, the top ten hold less than 0.65% of the sample.

The chain couples TRBV29-1 to TRBJ2-3, and 7 junctional nucleotides match TRBD2. This clonotype was sampled from a male donor with ankylosing spondylitis. The specimen sequenced was blood, either unsorted or a sorted T cell fraction (not recorded which). In nucleotide form, the sequence is TGCAGCGTTAAGGGGAAAAGCGGGGTTATCATCACAGATACGCAGTATTTT. Translated, this gives CSVKGKSGVIITDTQYF.